This T cell receptor (beta chain) is drawn from a study of T-cell memory formation after mild COVID-19. On the study more broadly: TCR clusters were mostly donor specific. Study-wide points: Unconfirmed was the SARS-CoV-2 specificity of second-wave clones that peaked on day 37.

Worth noting for this clonotype: Its antigen is as yet unknown.

TCRdb fed the 5' RACE reads into MiXCR, producing one record per CDR3 protein. The sample has hundreds of thousands of distinct CDR3 sequences; over 25% are singletons. The germline CDR1 and CDR2 sequences are SGHRS and YFSETQ. The CDR3 length is 15 residues. The ends lost 4 bases at V and 1 base at J; junction bases unmatched: 4. The specimen was PBMCs or a T cell subset sorted from them (not recorded which). The chain carries TRBV5-1 and TRBJ2-1; 8 bases align to TRBD2. The sequence was collected from an adult woman who had mild COVID-19 (a few samples of this study predate the infection). Cell type and time point are not known. The CDR3 loop reads CASSTSGTSYNEQFF. The CDR3 DNA sequence: TGCGCCAGCAGCACTAGCGGAACTTCCTACAATGAGCAGTTCTTC.